Listed below are T cell receptor beta chains from one sample, sequenced in a study of OX40 agonist ivuxolimab in advanced cancers. Assay used: immunoSEQ multiplex PCR; TCRdb lists only in-frame clones, some missing. In the table there are over 80,000 clones, around 85% of which are singletons. The sample here was CD4+ or CD8+ T cells sorted from blood, taken in a trial of the OX40 agonist ivuxolimab. Receptors originate from an adult with an advanced solid tumor such as melanoma, head and neck, liver or kidney cancer. The CDR3 runs from the conserved cysteine through the conserved F or W. Each record gives: V gene, CDR3 length, J gene, D gene, clone size, CDR3 DNA, CDR3 protein. A D gene is named only where the DNA matches it firmly. Only part of the rows carry a size: once, few, many, or a class if the clone is expanded.

V gene: TRBV7-7
CDR3 length: 15
J gene: TRBJ2-3
D gene: NA
clone size: NA
CDR3 DNA: TGTGCTAGCAGCTTAGAGGGGGGCAGCACAGATACGCAGTATTTT
CDR3 protein: CASSLEGGSTDTQYF

V gene: TRBV19
CDR3 length: 11
J gene: TRBJ2-3
D gene: NA
clone size: once
CDR3 DNA: TGTGCCAGTAGTATCGGATATACGCAGTATTTT
CDR3 protein: CASSIGYTQYF

V gene: TRBV6-1
CDR3 length: 15
J gene: TRBJ1-1
D gene: TRBD1
clone size: NA
CDR3 DNA: TGTGCCAGCAGTGAAAACCCCGGGACAGGGAGTTTGGCTTTCTTT
CDR3 protein: CASSENPGTGSLAFF

V gene: TRBV11-2
CDR3 length: 15
J gene: TRBJ2-5
D gene: NA
clone size: NA
CDR3 DNA: TGTGCCAGCAGCTTATATGGGGGGATGGGAGAGACCCAGTACTTC
CDR3 protein: CASSLYGGMGETQYF

V gene: TRBV10-3
CDR3 length: 13
J gene: TRBJ2-1
D gene: NA
clone size: NA
CDR3 DNA: TGTGCCATCAGTGGGCTTGGGGGCACTGAGCAGTTCTTC
CDR3 protein: CAISGLGGTEQFF

V gene: TRBV4-2
CDR3 length: 14
J gene: TRBJ2-2
D gene: NA
clone size: few
CDR3 DNA: TGTGCCAGCAGCCAAGGTTCGAACACCGGGGAGCTGTTTTTT
CDR3 protein: CASSQGSNTGELFF

V gene: TRBV7-2
CDR3 length: 16
J gene: TRBJ1-2
D gene: NA
clone size: NA
CDR3 DNA: TGTGCCAGCAGCTTAGGATCCCCAGCAGGGAGCCATGGCTACACCTTC
CDR3 protein: CASSLGSPAGSHGYTF

V gene: TRBV27
CDR3 length: 13
J gene: TRBJ1-1
D gene: TRBD1
clone size: NA
CDR3 DNA: TGTGCCAGCAGACGACAGGGGAACACTGAAGCTTTCTTT
CDR3 protein: CASRRQGNTEAFF

V gene: TRBV6-5
CDR3 length: 13
J gene: TRBJ2-3
D gene: NA
clone size: once
CDR3 DNA: TGTGCCAGCAGTTCGGGGGTTCGGGGTACGCAGTATTTT
CDR3 protein: CASSSGVRGTQYF

V gene: TRBV19
CDR3 length: 14
J gene: TRBJ1-5
D gene: NA
clone size: NA
CDR3 DNA: TGTGCCAGTAGTATTGTGACAGGACCCCAGCCCCAGCATTTT
CDR3 protein: CASSIVTGPQPQHF

V gene: TRBV7-3
CDR3 length: 17
J gene: TRBJ2-1
D gene: TRBD2
clone size: NA
CDR3 DNA: TGTGCCAGCAGCTTATCGGGACTAGCGGGAGGTAGGAATGAGCAGTTCTTC
CDR3 protein: CASSLSGLAGGRNEQFF

V gene: TRBV6-1
CDR3 length: 15
J gene: TRBJ2-5
D gene: NA
clone size: NA
CDR3 DNA: TGTGCCAGCAGTGAATGGGGTAAGCGTGGAGAGACCCAGTACTTC
CDR3 protein: CASSEWGKRGETQYF

V gene: TRBV5-1
CDR3 length: 14
J gene: TRBJ1-6
D gene: NA
clone size: NA
CDR3 DNA: TGCGCCAGCAGCTTGACAGAGGATAATTCACCCCTCCACTTT
CDR3 protein: CASSLTEDNSPLHF

V gene: TRBV7-3
CDR3 length: 13
J gene: TRBJ1-1
D gene: NA
clone size: few
CDR3 DNA: TGTGCCAGCAGCCGGGATGAGCGCACTGAAGCTTTCTTT
CDR3 protein: CASSRDERTEAFF

V gene: TRBV7-2
CDR3 length: 12
J gene: TRBJ2-7
D gene: NA
clone size: NA
CDR3 DNA: TGTGCCAGCAGCCTAAGCTCCTACGAGCAGTACTTC
CDR3 protein: CASSLSSYEQYF

V gene: TRBV4-3
CDR3 length: 16
J gene: TRBJ2-2
D gene: TRBD1
clone size: NA
CDR3 DNA: TGCGCCAGCAGCCAAGATTCAAACAGGGGACCCGGGGAGCTGTTTTTT
CDR3 protein: CASSQDSNRGPGELFF

V gene: TRBV5-1
CDR3 length: 15
J gene: TRBJ1-1
D gene: TRBD1
clone size: NA
CDR3 DNA: TGCGCCAGCAGCTGGGGACAGGGGGGAAACACTGAAGCTTTCTTT
CDR3 protein: CASSWGQGGNTEAFF

V gene: TRBV6-5
CDR3 length: 15
J gene: TRBJ1-2
D gene: NA
clone size: NA
CDR3 DNA: TGTGCCAGCAGTTACTCGACACACGGGAACTATGGCTACACCTTC
CDR3 protein: CASSYSTHGNYGYTF

V gene: TRBV5-1
CDR3 length: 17
J gene: TRBJ2-2
D gene: TRBD2
clone size: NA
CDR3 DNA: TGCGCCAGCAGCGGGGGACTAGCGGGAGTTAGAACCGGGGAGCTGTTTTTT
CDR3 protein: CASSGGLAGVRTGELFF

V gene: TRBV27
CDR3 length: 16
J gene: TRBJ2-2
D gene: TRBD2
clone size: NA
CDR3 DNA: TGTGCCAGCAGTTTAAAGGCTAGCGGCAACACCGGGGAGCTGTTTTTT
CDR3 protein: CASSLKASGNTGELFF

V gene: TRBV5-1
CDR3 length: 16
J gene: TRBJ1-1
D gene: TRBD1
clone size: few
CDR3 DNA: TGCGCCAGCAGTCCCAGGGGGGCAGTGGGCGACACTGAAGCTTTCTTT
CDR3 protein: CASSPRGAVGDTEAFF

V gene: TRBV2
CDR3 length: 13
J gene: TRBJ2-3
D gene: NA
clone size: NA
CDR3 DNA: TGTGCCAGCACCTCGGAAATCACAGATACGCAGTATTTT
CDR3 protein: CASTSEITDTQYF

V gene: TRBV19
CDR3 length: 13
J gene: TRBJ1-2
D gene: NA
clone size: NA
CDR3 DNA: TGTGCCAGTAGTATAGGGGTTGACTATGGCTACACCTTC
CDR3 protein: CASSIGVDYGYTF

V gene: TRBV11-2
CDR3 length: 14
J gene: TRBJ2-7
D gene: TRBD2
clone size: NA
CDR3 DNA: TGTGCCAGCAGCCCTCTAGCGGGAAGGGACGAGCAGTACTTC
CDR3 protein: CASSPLAGRDEQYF

V gene: TRBV7-9
CDR3 length: 13
J gene: TRBJ1-2
D gene: NA
clone size: NA
CDR3 DNA: TGTGCCAGCAGCCAGGACGGATACTATGGCTACACCTTC
CDR3 protein: CASSQDGYYGYTF

V gene: TRBV19
CDR3 length: 13
J gene: TRBJ1-1
D gene: NA
clone size: NA
CDR3 DNA: TGTGCCAGTAGTATACTAACGGGAACTGAAGCTTTCTTT
CDR3 protein: CASSILTGTEAFF

V gene: TRBV6-1
CDR3 length: 16
J gene: TRBJ2-3
D gene: TRBD2
clone size: NA
CDR3 DNA: TGTGCCAGCAGTGATGCTAGCGGGGACTACACAGATACGCAGTATTTT
CDR3 protein: CASSDASGDYTDTQYF

V gene: TRBV7-9
CDR3 length: 15
J gene: TRBJ2-3
D gene: NA
clone size: NA
CDR3 DNA: TGTGCCAGCAGCTTAAAGGACAGAAGCACAGATACGCAGTATTTT
CDR3 protein: CASSLKDRSTDTQYF

V gene: TRBV27
CDR3 length: 14
J gene: TRBJ2-1
D gene: NA
clone size: NA
CDR3 DNA: TGTGCCAGCAGTTTAGCGGGACCCTTCCATGAGCAGTTCTTC
CDR3 protein: CASSLAGPFHEQFF

V gene: TRBV6-1
CDR3 length: 16
J gene: TRBJ1-5
D gene: NA
clone size: NA
CDR3 DNA: TGTGCCAGCAGTGATTCGGGACCGCTCCTCAATCAGCCCCAGCATTTT
CDR3 protein: CASSDSGPLLNQPQHF

V gene: TRBV29-1
CDR3 length: 13
J gene: TRBJ2-3
D gene: NA
clone size: NA
CDR3 DNA: TGCAGCGTTTTAGGGGGAGGGACAGATACGCAGTATTTT
CDR3 protein: CSVLGGGTDTQYF

V gene: TRBV7-8
CDR3 length: 14
J gene: TRBJ2-7
D gene: NA
clone size: NA
CDR3 DNA: TGTGCCAGCAGCTTATCCGGACAGCGCTACGAGCAGTACTTC
CDR3 protein: CASSLSGQRYEQYF

V gene: TRBV5-1
CDR3 length: 17
J gene: TRBJ2-1
D gene: NA
clone size: NA
CDR3 DNA: TGCGCCAGCAGCTCTAGGTCTAGCGAAGTTCTCCCCAATGAGCAGTTCTTC
CDR3 protein: CASSSRSSEVLPNEQFF

V gene: TRBV5-6
CDR3 length: 14
J gene: TRBJ2-7
D gene: TRBD1
clone size: NA
CDR3 DNA: TGTGCCAGCAGCGGGACAGGGACTACCTACGAGCAGTACTTC
CDR3 protein: CASSGTGTTYEQYF

V gene: TRBV2
CDR3 length: 13
J gene: TRBJ2-4
D gene: TRBD1
clone size: NA
CDR3 DNA: TGTGCCAGCAGCGCGGGACAGGGTAACATTCAGTACTTC
CDR3 protein: CASSAGQGNIQYF

V gene: TRBV5-1
CDR3 length: 14
J gene: TRBJ2-1
D gene: NA
clone size: NA
CDR3 DNA: TGCGCCAGCAGACCAGGGATTTCCTACAATGAGCAGTTCTTC
CDR3 protein: CASRPGISYNEQFF

V gene: TRBV11-2
CDR3 length: 13
J gene: TRBJ1-2
D gene: NA
clone size: NA
CDR3 DNA: TGTGCCAGCAGCTCCTTAAGGAACTATGGCTACACCTTC
CDR3 protein: CASSSLRNYGYTF

V gene: TRBV6-6
CDR3 length: 15
J gene: TRBJ2-4
D gene: NA
clone size: NA
CDR3 DNA: TGTGCCAGCAGTTACTCGACGGGGGCCAAAAACATTCAGTACTTC
CDR3 protein: CASSYSTGAKNIQYF

V gene: TRBV9
CDR3 length: 14
J gene: TRBJ2-2
D gene: NA
clone size: NA
CDR3 DNA: TGTGCCAGCAGCCCCGACTCGAACACCGGGGAGCTGTTTTTT
CDR3 protein: CASSPDSNTGELFF

V gene: TRBV7-9
CDR3 length: 17
J gene: TRBJ2-7
D gene: TRBD2
clone size: NA
CDR3 DNA: TGTGCCAGCAGCTTAGTCCCCTTAGGAAGCGGGGAAGACGAGCAGTACTTC
CDR3 protein: CASSLVPLGSGEDEQYF

V gene: TRBV7-8
CDR3 length: 14
J gene: TRBJ2-5
D gene: NA
clone size: NA
CDR3 DNA: TGTGCCAGCAGCTCTGGGCAGGTTAAAGAGACCCAGTACTTC
CDR3 protein: CASSSGQVKETQYF

V gene: TRBV7-7
CDR3 length: 13
J gene: TRBJ2-1
D gene: NA
clone size: once
CDR3 DNA: TGTGCTAGCAGCTCCGGGCCAAACAATGAGCAGTTCTTC
CDR3 protein: CASSSGPNNEQFF

V gene: TRBV19
CDR3 length: 16
J gene: TRBJ1-2
D gene: TRBD1
clone size: NA
CDR3 DNA: TGTGCCAGTAGTTTCCGGGACAGGGGGCGCGACTATGGCTACACCTTC
CDR3 protein: CASSFRDRGRDYGYTF

V gene: TRBV19
CDR3 length: 14
J gene: TRBJ2-5
D gene: TRBD2
clone size: NA
CDR3 DNA: TGTGCCAGTAGTATCGGCCTAGCGGGAGAGACCCAGTACTTC
CDR3 protein: CASSIGLAGETQYF

V gene: TRBV4-1
CDR3 length: 15
J gene: TRBJ1-2
D gene: TRBD1
clone size: NA
CDR3 DNA: TGCGCCAGCAGCCGGGACAGAGACTCTAACTATGGCTACACCTTC
CDR3 protein: CASSRDRDSNYGYTF

V gene: TRBV14
CDR3 length: 17
J gene: TRBJ2-2
D gene: TRBD2
clone size: NA
CDR3 DNA: TGTGCCAGCAGCCCGATCGGGGGACTAACGAACACCGGGGAGCTGTTTTTT
CDR3 protein: CASSPIGGLTNTGELFF

V gene: TRBV29-1
CDR3 length: 13
J gene: TRBJ2-1
D gene: TRBD1
clone size: NA
CDR3 DNA: TGCAGCGGGGACAGGGGGCCTTACAATGAGCAGTTCTTC
CDR3 protein: CSGDRGPYNEQFF

V gene: TRBV5-1
CDR3 length: 14
J gene: TRBJ2-5
D gene: TRBD1
clone size: few
CDR3 DNA: TGCGCCAGCAGCACGGGACAGGGACGAGAGACCCAGTACTTC
CDR3 protein: CASSTGQGRETQYF

V gene: TRBV7-3
CDR3 length: 15
J gene: TRBJ2-2
D gene: TRBD2
clone size: NA
CDR3 DNA: TGTGCCAGCAGCTTAAGCGCGAGCGGGGCCTGGCCGCTGTTTTTT
CDR3 protein: CASSLSASGAWPLFF

V gene: TRBV19
CDR3 length: 14
J gene: TRBJ1-4
D gene: TRBD1
clone size: NA
CDR3 DNA: TGTGCCAGTAGTTCAGGGGGCGCGGGCGAAAAACTGTTTTTT
CDR3 protein: CASSSGGAGEKLFF

V gene: TRBV6-5
CDR3 length: 14
J gene: TRBJ2-2
D gene: NA
clone size: NA
CDR3 DNA: TGTGCCAGCAGTAACACAGGAAGCAGCGGGGAGCTGTTTTTT
CDR3 protein: CASSNTGSSGELFF

V gene: TRBV7-6
CDR3 length: 16
J gene: TRBJ2-1
D gene: TRBD2
clone size: few
CDR3 DNA: TGTGCCAGCAGCTCTACGGGAGGGACGGGCTACAATGAGCAGTTCTTC
CDR3 protein: CASSSTGGTGYNEQFF

V gene: TRBV7-2
CDR3 length: 15
J gene: TRBJ2-1
D gene: TRBD2
clone size: NA
CDR3 DNA: TGTGCCAGCAGCCGGGCCAGCGGGGGGGTAAGTGAGCAGTTCTTC
CDR3 protein: CASSRASGGVSEQFF

V gene: TRBV6-5
CDR3 length: 14
J gene: TRBJ2-3
D gene: NA
clone size: NA
CDR3 DNA: TGTGCCAGCAGTTACGACTTCCAGGGAAGGACGCAGTATTTT
CDR3 protein: CASSYDFQGRTQYF